Shown below are 14 T cell receptor beta chains from a single sample sequenced in a study of response to subunit inactivated influenza vaccine. TCRdb called the RT-PCR reads again in MiXCR, with one record for every CDR3 protein. This table holds hundreds of thousands of distinct CDR3 sequences, around 13% found once. Sample: PBMCs from blood, taken around 14 days before vaccination. Receptors were obtained from a man aged 45 to 65 who received an inactivated influenza vaccine.

This clonotype came up a few times. V gene TRBV6-2 or TRBV6-3 combines with J gene TRBJ2-7; maybe TRBD1 (6 bases). This CDR3 has 12 amino acids. Germline V gives CDR1 MNHEY, CDR2 SVGEGT. Trimming took off 6 bases at V and 12 bases at J, with 18 bases between the two ends. This CDR3 reads CASSQLRGSAYF. CDR3 sequence (DNA): TGTGCCAGCAGCCAACTCAGGGGTTCGGCGTACTTC.

The chain uses TRBV2 and TRBJ2-7; the match to TRBD1 covers 10 bases. The CDR3 is 14 amino acids. J was trimmed by 5 bases and V by 5 bases; bases with no gene match: 6. CDR1 and CDR2 from the germline V gene are SNHLY and FYNNEI. In DNA, the CDR3 is TGTGCCAGCAGTCCGGGACAGGGGTCCGACGAGCAGTACTTC. Translated: CASSPGQGSDEQYF.

In its sample, this clonotype was seen a few times. V is TRBV4-1 and J is TRBJ2-3; D gene ambiguous. Looked up from germline, CDR1 is MGHRA and CDR2 is YSYEKL. Trimming took off 0 bases at V and 4 bases at J, with 8 bases between the two ends. This CDR3 comprises 14 residues. CDR3 protein: CASSQDPGADTQYF. The CDR3 DNA sequence: TGCGCCAGCAGCCAAGATCCGGGCGCAGATACGCAGTATTTT.

The chain employs TRBV20-1 and TRBJ2-3; TRBD2 matches at 9 bases. Germline V lookup: CDR1 DFQATT, CDR2 SNEGSKA (reference sequence). The CDR3 consists of 16 residues. Trimming removed 7 bases from V and 0 bases from J; junction bases left unmatched: 11. In DNA, the CDR3 is TGCAGTGGGTATAGCGGGGGCCGGAGAAGCACAGATACGCAGTATTTT. As protein: CSGYSGGRRSTDTQYF.

DNA of the CDR3: TGCAGTGCTAGTTTTTGGCTGCGGTCGGAGGGACTAGCGGGACTTAGCTCCTACGAGCAGTACTTC. Its protein is CSASFWLRSEGLAGLSSYEQYF. This rearrangement joins TRBV20-1 to TRBJ2-7; 13 bases are shared with TRBD2. The CDR3 spans 22 residues. Trimming at V came to 3 bases and at J to 0 bases, leaving 23 bases not matched to a gene. The germline CDR1 and CDR2 sequences are DFQATT and SNEGSKA (reference sequence).

The rearrangement joins TRBV29-1 to TRBJ2-7; TRBD2 matches at 11 bases. Germline V gene lookup returns CDR1 SQVTM and CDR2 ANQGSEA. V was pared by 2 bases and J by 5 bases, with 5 bases of the junction left unmatched. The CDR3 consists of 14 residues. The CDR3 nucleotides read TGCAGCGTTGAACTATTTAGCGGGAGGGACGAGCAGTACTTC. It translates to CSVELFSGRDEQYF.

V and J are TRBV10-3 and TRBJ2-5; D not resolved. V was trimmed by 2 bases and J by 5 bases, leaving 9 bases between them. Germline V CDR1 and CDR2: ENHRY, SYGVKD. The CDR3 spans 13 residues. Here the CDR3 reads CAISERMGETQYF. CDR3 DNA: TGTGCCATCAGTGAGCGGATGGGGGAGACCCAGTACTTC.

This clonotype was recorded a few times. The chain couples TRBV6-2 or TRBV6-3 to TRBJ2-1; no reliable D call. V was clipped by 0 bases and J by 8 bases, with 5 bases between them. Germline V gene data show CDR1 as MNHEY and CDR2 as SVGEGT. The length of the CDR3 is 12 residues. The CDR3 here is CASSYSSYEQFF. CDR3 coding DNA: TGTGCCAGCAGTTACTCGTCCTATGAGCAGTTCTTC.

The sample holds many counts of this clonotype. Here the CDR3 DNA reads TGTGCCACCAGCAGTTTGGGATCCGGACGGTACAATCAGCCCCAGCATTTT. Translation gives CATSSLGSGRYNQPQHF. The gene calls are TRBV15 and TRBJ1-5, with D unresolved. This CDR3 comprises 17 residues. Per germline, CDR1 LNHNV and CDR2 YYDKDF (reference sequence). Trimming stripped 3 bases from V and 3 bases from J, with 18 bases between.

This sequence joins TRBV5-5 and TRBJ2-5, with D tentatively TRBD1 (6 bases). The CDR3 has 12 residues. In germline, CDR1 is SGHKS, CDR2 YYEKEE (reference sequence). Trimming pared 1 base from V and 14 bases from J, leaving 15 bases between. This CDR3 reads CASSLNGGQLYF. CDR3 in DNA: TGTGCCAGCAGCTTGAATGGGGGCCAGCTATACTTC.

CDR3 region: CATSRSLTGGLTGNTIYF. CDR3 DNA: TGTGCCACCAGCAGATCCCTAACAGGGGGCTTAACTGGAAACACCATATATTTT. The rearrangement links TRBV15 to TRBJ1-3; TRBD1 agrees at 9 bases. J lost 2 bases, V lost 2 bases, and 10 bases had no gene match. Germline CDR1 is LNHNV and CDR2 is YYDKDF (reference sequence). The CDR3 consists of 18 residues.

The V gene is TRBV9, the J gene TRBJ2-5; 7 positions match TRBD2. CDR3 size: 13 residues. CDR1 and CDR2 (germline): SGDLS, YYNGEE. Trimming removed 4 bases from V and 4 bases from J; junction bases left unmatched: 4. This CDR3 reads CASSQRDRETQYF. In DNA form, the CDR3 reads TGTGCCAGCAGCCAGCGGGACCGAGAGACCCAGTACTTC.

The gene calls are TRBV20-1 and TRBJ1-5; 9 bases match TRBD1. The J segment lost 5 bases and the V segment lost 1 base, leaving 9 bases of the junction unmatched. The V gene's germline CDR1 is DFQATT and CDR2 SNEGSKA (reference sequence). This CDR3 region has 16 residues. The DNA of the CDR3 is TGCAGTGCTAGAGGTCCGGGACAGGGTCTCTATCAGCCCCAGCATTTT. It is translated as CSARGPGQGLYQPQHF.

This sequence joins TRBV6-5 and TRBJ1-5, with 8 positions matching TRBD1. V shed 0 bases, J shed 5 bases, and the junction held 3 bases outside the gene matches. Germline V gene data show CDR1 as MNHEY and CDR2 as SVGAGI. The CDR3 consists of 15 residues. CDR3 in amino acids: CASSYSTGAHQPQHF. The CDR3 DNA reads TGTGCCAGCAGTTACTCGACAGGGGCCCATCAGCCCCAGCATTTT.